The sequence of this TCR beta chain was determined in a study of response to subunit inactivated influenza vaccine. Study observations and caveats: The authors suggested that few new T cells are recruited per seasonal influenza vaccination.

The length of the CDR3 is 16 residues. J lost 7 bases, V lost 4 bases, and 13 bases had no gene match. TCRdb itself ran the RT-PCR reads through MiXCR, one entry per CDR3 protein. This table holds 650,000 to 700,000 distinct CDR3 sequences, 15% to 18% found once. In the case of this clonotype: Antigen: not known.

V and J are TRBV12-3 or TRBV12-4 and TRBJ2-1, with 7 bases lining up with TRBD1. Sample: PBMCs from blood, taken about 11 days after vaccination. The source of this sequence is a man aged 45-65 years who received an inactivated influenza vaccine. The CDR3 reads CASSSLPGQSRNEQFF. DNA for the CDR3: TGTGCCAGCAGTTCACTTCCGGGACAGAGTAGGAATGAGCAGTTCTTC.